Listed here are 27 T cell receptor beta chains from one sample, sequenced in a study of shared clonotypes between healthy human individuals. The table came from immunoSEQ multiplex PCR; TCRdb's copy has only in-frame clones and leaves some out. The sample carries approximately 530,000 clones, around 95% recorded once. Source material: naive CD4+ T cells sorted from blood. Subset in this sample: CD45RA+ positively selected. These TCRs come from a woman in her twenties or thirties in good health.

The J gene is TRBJ2-5, the V gene TRBV5-1, with 7 bases matching TRBD1. The end of the DNA aligns better with TRBJ2-7, so the J call may be wrong. Looked up from germline, CDR1 is SGHRS and CDR2 is YFSETQ. The CDR3 runs 14 residues. CDR3 sequence reads: CASSGGQYSYEQYF. In DNA form, the CDR3 reads TGCGCCAGCAGCGGGGGACAGTACTCCTACGAGCAGTACTTC.

On this clone: Other DNA sequences of this sample code for an identical CDR3. This rearrangement joins TRBV5-1 to TRBJ1-1; D unresolved. Germline assignment: CDR1 SGHRS and CDR2 YFSETQ. The CDR3 spans 13 residues. Trimming shortened V by 4 bases and J by 1 base, and 8 bases separated the two germline ends. In DNA, the CDR3 is TGCGCCAGCAGCCTAGGAAGGAACACTGAAGCTTTCTTT. Translation gives CASSLGRNTEAFF.

The V gene is TRBV6-5, the J gene TRBJ1-1, with D possibly being TRBD1 (5 bases). Looked up from germline, CDR1 is MNHEY and CDR2 is SVGAGI. Trimming removed 5 bases from V and 1 base from J, with 14 bases in between. The CDR3 runs 15 residues. DNA of the CDR3: TGTGCCAGCAGTCGAACCCGGACACAGAACACTGAAGCTTTCTTT. It specifies CASSRTRTQNTEAFF.

The V gene is TRBV5-1, the J gene TRBJ2-7, with D tentatively TRBD1 (6 bases). This CDR3 is built from 14 residues. The V end was cut by 2 bases, the J end by 3 bases, with 12 bases between. Germline V gene data show CDR1 as SGHRS and CDR2 as YFSETQ. The CDR3 DNA reads TGCGCCAGCAGCTTTTCAGGGGACAACTACGAGCAGTACTTC. Translated: CASSFSGDNYEQYF.

The rearrangement uses TRBV30 and TRBJ2-1, with TRBD2 as a possible D gene (7 bases). The CDR3 has 14 amino acids. Trimming removed 5 bases from V and 15 bases from J, with 26 bases in between. Looked up from germline, CDR1 is GTSNPN and CDR2 is SVGIG (reference sequence). The CDR3 sequence is CAWAPERDNFVPFF. The CDR3 DNA reads TGTGCCTGGGCGCCTGAGCGGGACAATTTTGTTCCGTTCTTC.

This chain joins TRBV6-1 and TRBJ2-5, with 7 bases aligning to TRBD2. CDR1 and CDR2 (germline): MNHNS, SASEGT. The V and J ends lost 7 bases and 4 bases, in that order; junction bases with no gene match: 12. The CDR3 runs to 15 residues. The CDR3 spells CASTPGGRWVETQYF. The DNA for the CDR3 is TGTGCCAGCACCCCCGGGGGGAGGTGGGTAGAGACCCAGTACTTC.

The DNA of the CDR3 is TGTGCCAGCAGCTTCGCGGGAGGCCGACACAATGAGCAGTTCTTC. Translating it yields CASSFAGGRHNEQFF. The J gene is TRBJ2-1, the V gene TRBV9; TRBD2 matches 8 bases. The CDR3 covers 15 residues. The ends lost 4 bases at V and 5 bases at J; junction bases unmatched: 8. Germline CDR1 is SGDLS and CDR2 is YYNGEE.

A few counts support this clone. The rearrangement joins TRBV9 to TRBJ1-1, with 8 bases identical to TRBD1. The junction had 5 bases not matched to a gene; V was cut back by 2 bases and J by 8 bases. Germline-derived CDR1 and CDR2 are SGDLS and YYNGEE. This CDR3 is built from 13 residues. The CDR3 DNA is TGTGCCAGCAGCGTCGGCTGGGACAGGGAAGCTTTCTTT. It codes for CASSVGWDREAFF.

J is TRBJ2-4 and V is TRBV15; 11 positions agree with TRBD2. Germline CDR1 reads LNHNV; CDR2 reads YYDKDF (reference sequence). This CDR3 is built from 17 residues. V was clipped by 2 bases and J by 3 bases; unmatched bases: 6. In DNA, the CDR3 is TGTGCCACCAGCAGACCCGGACTAGCGGGTAACAAAAACATTCAGTACTTC. This codes for CATSRPGLAGNKNIQYF.

The V call is TRBV2, the J call TRBJ2-1; 8 nucleotides match TRBD1. J was trimmed by 12 bases and V by 4 bases; bases with no gene match: 26. The CDR3 is 19 amino acids. Germline CDR1 SNHLY, CDR2 FYNNEI. The CDR3 is CASSGAGQVLLAAKGGQFF. CDR3 nucleotide sequence: TGTGCCAGCAGTGGCGCGGGACAGGTTCTGTTAGCGGCAAAGGGGGGGCAGTTCTTC.

This clone came up once. V usage is TRBV28 and J usage is TRBJ2-1; D gene uncertain. Germline V gives CDR1 MDHEN, CDR2 SYDVKM. Trimming stripped 5 bases from V and 8 bases from J, with 13 bases between. The CDR3 loop spans 13 amino acids. The CDR3 DNA is TGTGCCAGCAGTACGACCTATAGGGATGAGCAGTTCTTC. Amino acids: CASSTTYRDEQFF. Together with reference TRBV28 and TRBJ2-1, the CDR3 gives the full variable domain: DVKVTQSSRYLVKRTGEKVFLECVQDMDHENMFWYRQDPGLGLRLIYFSYDVKMKEKGDIPEGYSVSREKKERFSLILESASTNQTSMYLCASSTTYRDEQFFGPGTRLTVL.

The chain recombines TRBV7-9 with TRBJ2-4, with 11 bases fitting TRBD2. V was pared by 5 bases and J by 8 bases, with 5 bases of the junction left unmatched. This CDR3 has 14 amino acids. The germline V gene has CDR1 SEHNR and CDR2 FQNEAQ (reference sequence). The CDR3 spells CASSPLAGEDIQYF. CDR3 bases: TGTGCCAGCAGCCCACTAGCGGGAGAGGACATTCAGTACTTC.

The chain recombines TRBV4-2 with TRBJ2-1; 7 nucleotides agree with TRBD2. The V gene's germline CDR1 is LGHNA and CDR2 YNFKEQ. The CDR3 runs 19 residues. V was pared by 0 bases and J by 0 bases, with 11 bases of the junction left unmatched. The CDR3 sequence: CASSQDLGAASGSYNEQFF. The CDR3 DNA reads TGTGCCAGCAGCCAAGATTTAGGGGCGGCTAGCGGCTCCTACAATGAGCAGTTCTTC.

The chain uses TRBV18 and TRBJ2-7; D is ambiguous. Germline values: CDR1 KGHSH, CDR2 LQKENI. The CDR3 covers 12 residues. The V gene lost 3 bases and the J gene lost 2 bases, with 5 bases spanning the gap. The CDR3 DNA sequence: TGTGCCAGCTCACCCGACCCCTACGAGCAGTACTTC. This gives the protein CASSPDPYEQYF.

The V gene is TRBV28, the J gene TRBJ2-5; TRBD1 might be the D (5 bases). Germline V lookup: CDR1 MDHEN, CDR2 SYDVKM. With 10 bases removed from V and 2 bases from J, the gap between germline ends came to 14 bases. This CDR3 spans 13 amino acids. The CDR3 nucleotides read TGTGCCATCACACAGACAGTTCAAGAGACCCAGTACTTC. Protein: CAITQTVQETQYF.

This chain connects TRBV5-1 to TRBJ2-5; 9 bases align to TRBD2. The junction had 9 bases not matched to a gene; V was cut back by 4 bases and J by 5 bases. The CDR3 covers 15 residues. Germline CDR1 SGHRS, CDR2 YFSETQ. The CDR3 DNA sequence: TGCGCCAGCAGCGTAGCGGGAGAGGATTTGGAGACCCAGTACTTC. Its protein is CASSVAGEDLETQYF. The complete variable domain, with remaining parts taken from reference TRBV5-1 and TRBJ2-5, reads KAGVTQTPRYLIKTRGQQVTLSCSPISGHRSVSWYQQTPGQGLQFLFEYFSETQRNKGNFPGRFSGRQFSNSRSEMNVSTLELGDSALYLCASSVAGEDLETQYFGPGTRLLVL.

The rearrangement joins TRBV11-1 to TRBJ2-7; TRBD1 matches at 9 bases. V was pared by 0 bases and J by 0 bases, with 6 bases of the junction left unmatched. The CDR3 length is 17 residues. Germline V CDR1 and CDR2: SGHAT, FQDESV (reference sequence). CDR3: CASSLAGTGRSSYEQYF. CDR3 in DNA: TGTGCCAGCAGCTTAGCTGGGACAGGGAGAAGCTCCTACGAGCAGTACTTC.

Concerning this clone: The junction and the germline gene differ at one end; a read error may be behind it. The rearrangement uses TRBV29-1 and TRBJ2-7; tentatively, D is TRBD1 (5 bases). CDR1 is SQVTM and CDR2 is ANQGSEA in the germline V gene. The CDR3 spans 11 residues. In DNA form, the CDR3 reads TGCAGCGTTGAAGATAGGGGCAGGGCAGACTTC. It translates to CSVEDRGRADF.

The CDR3 DNA sequence: TGTGCCACCGACCATATAGGGCGGACTGAAGCTTTCTTT. This translates into CATDHIGRTEAFF. The V gene is TRBV28, the J gene TRBJ1-1, with D unresolved. The CDR3 has 13 residues. The V gene lost 10 bases and the J gene lost 5 bases, with 17 bases spanning the gap. Germline V gives CDR1 MDHEN, CDR2 SYDVKM. The full variable domain, rest sourced from reference TRBV28 and TRBJ1-1, is DVKVTQSSRYLVKRTGEKVFLECVQDMDHENMFWYRQDPGLGLRLIYFSYDVKMKEKGDIPEGYSVSREKKERFSLILESASTNQTSMYLCATDHIGRTEAFFGQGTRLTVV.

V is TRBV19 and J is TRBJ2-5, with TRBD2 matching over 13 bases. Germline CDR1 LNHDA, CDR2 SQIVND (reference sequence). V was clipped by 9 bases and J by 4 bases; unmatched bases: 8. This CDR3 is built from 15 residues. The CDR3 DNA is TGTGCCAGCACCAGGACTAGCGGGAGTGGAGAGACCCAGTACTTC. Protein: CASTRTSGSGETQYF.

This clone was recorded once. The chain links TRBV29-1 to TRBJ1-2; D not resolved. This CDR3 spans 12 amino acids. Germline V gene data show CDR1 as SQVTM and CDR2 as ANQGSEA. The V and J ends lost 5 bases and 0 bases respectively, with 7 bases between them. The DNA of the CDR3 is TGCAGCGTTCTCGTCACTAACTATGGCTACACCTTC. The encoded protein is CSVLVTNYGYTF.

The V gene is TRBV7-3, the J gene TRBJ2-5, with TRBD2 matching 7 bases. Germline trimming cut 2 bases from V and 1 base from J; bases unmatched to any gene: 7. The V gene's germline CDR1 is SGHTA and CDR2 FQGTGA. This CDR3 spans 16 amino acids. The CDR3 DNA sequence: TGTGCCAGCAGCTTATCGGGCGGGAGAACCCAAGAGACCCAGTACTTC. It codes for CASSLSGGRTQETQYF.

V and J are TRBV23-1 and TRBJ2-7; 8 bases are a match to TRBD1. TRBV23-1 is recorded as an ORF, its role being uncertain. The CDR3 totals 14 residues. Trimming at V came to 8 bases and at J to 3 bases, leaving 9 bases not matched to a gene. CDR3 in DNA: TGCGCCAGCGGACGGACAGGGTTTCGCTACGAGCAGTACTTC. Translating it yields CASGRTGFRYEQYF.

V is TRBV28 and J is TRBJ1-1; D gene uncertain. Germline assignment: CDR1 MDHEN and CDR2 SYDVKM. V gave up 6 bases and J gave up 10 bases, with 12 bases separating them. This CDR3 spans 11 amino acids. CDR3 sequence reads: CASSTPRGAFF. The CDR3, as DNA: TGTGCCAGCAGCACTCCCCGGGGAGCTTTCTTT.

The chain combines TRBV18 with TRBJ2-3, with 9 bases that match TRBD2. With 1 base clipped from V and 7 bases from J, the junction kept 6 bases outside the gene matches. The CDR3 covers 15 residues. The germline gives CDR1 KGHSH, CDR2 LQKENI. The DNA for the CDR3 is TGTGCCAGCTCACCACATGCTAGCGGGGAACATACGCAGTATTTT. This gives the protein CASSPHASGEHTQYF.

This clone was counted a single time. The gene calls are TRBV19 and TRBJ2-7, with D possibly TRBD2 on 6 matching bases. V lost 2 bases to trimming and J lost 4 bases, with 15 bases between them. The CDR3 contains 15 residues. Germline V gene data show CDR1 as LNHDA and CDR2 as SQIVND (reference sequence). CDR3 sequence reads: CASSILSSGSYEQYF. The CDR3 DNA is TGTGCCAGTAGTATATTGAGTAGCGGCAGTTACGAGCAGTACTTC.

The rearrangement uses TRBV7-8 and TRBJ2-7, with D possibly being TRBD1 (5 bases). V gave up 3 bases and J gave up 1 base, with 10 bases separating them. The length of the CDR3 is 14 residues. Germline V gene data show CDR1 as SGHVS and CDR2 as FQNEAQ. The CDR3 DNA sequence: TGTGCCAGCAGCTTCGAGACAGTGTCCTACGAGCAGTACTTC. Translation: CASSFETVSYEQYF.